This T cell receptor (beta chain) was captured by sequencing in a study of identical twins. Germline CDR1 is SGHVS and CDR2 is FNYEAQ. This CDR3 spans 12 amino acids. V dropped 1 base and J dropped 5 bases, with 6 bases sitting between them. Notes on the study in general: Conclusions relied on cross-sectional statistical analysis, not following the same donors. The authors noted that invariant MAIT and iNKT cells could partly confound zero-insertion analyses. Insertions ran lower in abundant cord blood beta clonotypes, though not in memory repertoires.

A template switching step contributed a universal primer site, while unique molecular identifiers were present in the cDNA. MiXCR, run by TCRdb on the 5' RACE reads, gives a single entry per CDR3 protein. The table has 420,000 or so distinct CDR3 sequences, around 18% seen once. This clonotype was observed many times. What it binds is not known. The clonotype was recovered from a man aged 45-65 years in good health. V usage is TRBV7-6 and J usage is TRBJ2-7, with D unclear. What was sequenced was naive T cells sorted from blood. Here the CDR3 DNA reads TGTGCCAGCAGCTTAGTCCCCCACGAGCAGTACTTC. Translated: CASSLVPHEQYF.